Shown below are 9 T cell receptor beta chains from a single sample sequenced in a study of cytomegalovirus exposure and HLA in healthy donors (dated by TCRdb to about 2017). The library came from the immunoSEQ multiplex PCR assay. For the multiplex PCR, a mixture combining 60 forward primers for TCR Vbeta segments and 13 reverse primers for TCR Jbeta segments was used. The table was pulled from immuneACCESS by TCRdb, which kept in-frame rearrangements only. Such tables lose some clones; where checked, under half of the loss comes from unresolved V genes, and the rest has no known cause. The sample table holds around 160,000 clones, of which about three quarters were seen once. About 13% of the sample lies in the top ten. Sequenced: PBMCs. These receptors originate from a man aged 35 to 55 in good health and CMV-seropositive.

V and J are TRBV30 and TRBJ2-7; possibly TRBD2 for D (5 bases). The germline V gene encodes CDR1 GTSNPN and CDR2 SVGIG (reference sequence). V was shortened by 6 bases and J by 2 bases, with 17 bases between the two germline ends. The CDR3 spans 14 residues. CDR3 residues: CACDGEGGAYEQYF. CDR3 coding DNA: TGTGCCTGCGACGGGGAAGGTGGGGCCTACGAGCAGTACTTC.

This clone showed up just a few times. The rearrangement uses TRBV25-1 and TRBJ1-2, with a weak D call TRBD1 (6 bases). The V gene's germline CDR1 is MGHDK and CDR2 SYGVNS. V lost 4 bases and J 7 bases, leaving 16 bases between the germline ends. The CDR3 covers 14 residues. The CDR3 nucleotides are TGTGCCAGCAGTGTCACAGGGATCCAGGGTGGCTACACCTTC. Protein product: CASSVTGIQGGYTF.

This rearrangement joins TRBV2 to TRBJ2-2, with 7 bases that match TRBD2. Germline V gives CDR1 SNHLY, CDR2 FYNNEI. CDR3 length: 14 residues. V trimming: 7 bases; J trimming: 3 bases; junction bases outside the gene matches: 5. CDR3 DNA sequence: TGTGCCAGCATTGGCGGGAGAGACACCGGGGAGCTGTTTTTT. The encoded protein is CASIGGRDTGELFF.

The CDR3: CASSRQGIEEKLFF. DNA for the CDR3: TGTGCCAGCAGCCGACAGGGAATTGAGGAAAAACTGTTTTTT. The J gene is TRBJ1-4, the V gene TRBV4-2, with 7 bases that match TRBD1. V was pared by 4 bases and J by 8 bases, with 7 bases of the junction left unmatched. The CDR3 is made up of 14 amino acids. The germline gives CDR1 LGHNA, CDR2 YNFKEQ.

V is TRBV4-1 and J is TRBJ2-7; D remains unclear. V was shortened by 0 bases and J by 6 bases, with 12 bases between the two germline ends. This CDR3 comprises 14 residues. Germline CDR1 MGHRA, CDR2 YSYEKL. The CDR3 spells CASSQDAAFIEQYF. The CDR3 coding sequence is TGCGCCAGCAGCCAAGATGCGGCCTTTATCGAGCAGTACTTC.

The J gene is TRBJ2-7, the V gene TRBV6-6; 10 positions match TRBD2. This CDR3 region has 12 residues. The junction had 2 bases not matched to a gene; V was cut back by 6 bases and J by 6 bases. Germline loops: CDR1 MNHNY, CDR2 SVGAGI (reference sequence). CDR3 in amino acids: CASSRTSGEQYF. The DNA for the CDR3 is TGTGCCAGCAGCCGGACTAGCGGCGAGCAGTACTTC.

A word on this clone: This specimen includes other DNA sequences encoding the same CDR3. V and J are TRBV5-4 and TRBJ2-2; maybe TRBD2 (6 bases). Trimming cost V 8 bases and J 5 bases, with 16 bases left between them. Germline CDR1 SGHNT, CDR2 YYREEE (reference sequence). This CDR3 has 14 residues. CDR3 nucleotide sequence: TGTGCCAGTAGCCTGGCCAGCGGGACCGGGGAGCTGTTTTTT. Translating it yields CASSLASGTGELFF.

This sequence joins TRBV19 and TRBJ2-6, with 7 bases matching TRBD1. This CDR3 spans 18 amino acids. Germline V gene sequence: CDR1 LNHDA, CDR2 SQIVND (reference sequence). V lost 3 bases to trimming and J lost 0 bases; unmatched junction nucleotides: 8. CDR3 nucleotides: TGTGCCAGTAGTATTAGGGGACAGCGAACCTCTGGGGCCAACGTCCTGACTTTC. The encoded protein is CASSIRGQRTSGANVLTF.

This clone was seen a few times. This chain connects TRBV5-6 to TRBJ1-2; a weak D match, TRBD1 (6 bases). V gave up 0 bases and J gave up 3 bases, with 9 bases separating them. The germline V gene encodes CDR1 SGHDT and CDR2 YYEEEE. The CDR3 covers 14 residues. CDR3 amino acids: CASSLGGLYYGYTF. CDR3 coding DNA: TGTGCCAGCAGCTTGGGGGGGCTTTACTATGGCTACACCTTC.